This T cell receptor beta chain was sequenced during a study of blood T cell repertoires in COVID-19. The germline V gene has CDR1 WSHSY and CDR2 SAAADI. V was pared by 2 bases and J by 6 bases, with 16 bases between. CDR3 length: 15 residues. Methods used by the authors: Reference gene primers were amplified, and this amplification served to estimate nucleated cell counts. The repertoire was sequenced with immunoSEQ multiplex PCR; TCRdb's copy has only in-frame clones and lacks some. V and J calls and clone size are copied from that table; D and trimming were computed from the DNA. The sample lists 300,000 to 450,000 clones, more than 75% occurring once.

The sample consisted of peripheral blood. The genes are TRBV10-2 and TRBJ1-1, with D possibly matching TRBD1 (5 bases). The sequence derives from a human donor with acute or convalescent COVID-19. The donor label of this sample is uncertain. The CDR3 DNA reads TGCGCCAGCAGTGAGGGAGGGTTCAGGGTTTCTGAAGCTTTCTTT. As protein: CASSEGGFRVSEAFF.